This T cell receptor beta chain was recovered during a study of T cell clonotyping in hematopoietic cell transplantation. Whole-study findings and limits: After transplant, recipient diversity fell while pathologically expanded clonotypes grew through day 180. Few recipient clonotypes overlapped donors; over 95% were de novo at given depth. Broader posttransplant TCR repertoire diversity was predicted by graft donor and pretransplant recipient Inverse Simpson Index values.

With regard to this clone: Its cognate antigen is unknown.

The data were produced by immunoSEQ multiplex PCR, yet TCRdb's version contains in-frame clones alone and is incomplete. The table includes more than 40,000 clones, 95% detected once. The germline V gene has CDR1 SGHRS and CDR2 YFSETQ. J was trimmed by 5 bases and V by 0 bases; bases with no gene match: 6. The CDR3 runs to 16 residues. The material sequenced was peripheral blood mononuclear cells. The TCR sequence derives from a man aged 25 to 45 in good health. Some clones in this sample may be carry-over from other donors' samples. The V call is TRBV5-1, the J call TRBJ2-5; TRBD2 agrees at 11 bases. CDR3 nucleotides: TGCGCCAGCAGCTTGGTCGGGACTAGCGGAGGGGAGACCCAGTACTTC. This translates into CASSLVGTSGGETQYF.